This TCR beta chain was recorded in a study of control samples from healthy donors and cancer patients. The protocol was immunoSEQ multiplex PCR, while the TCRdb copy is restricted to in-frame clones and leaves out a portion. Seen here are 150,000 to 200,000 clones, about 94% observed once, and the top ten hold around 9.3%. The CDR3 is made up of 15 amino acids. V gave up 0 bases and J gave up 2 bases; unmatched junction bases: 2. In germline, CDR1 is LGHDT, CDR2 YNNKEL (reference sequence). The receptor was derived from a woman aged 40 to 50 in good health. The chain employs TRBV3-1 (or the pseudogene TRBV3-2) and TRBJ1-1, with 8 bases fitting TRBD1. Sequencing was carried out using blood. The CDR3 sequence is CASSQEGQGNTEAFF. In DNA form, the CDR3 reads TGTGCCAGCAGCCAAGAAGGACAGGGCAACACTGAAGCTTTCTTT.